Given below is one T cell receptor beta chain in context. No antigen is known for it. The CDR3 covers 16 residues. Per germline, CDR1 SGDLS and CDR2 YYNGEE. V lost 4 bases and J lost 5; bases outside the gene matches: 9. This sample was taken from a study of Tregs in tolerant kidney transplant recipients. Study results and limitations: The small number of patients limits these findings pending further validation.

The assay was immunoSEQ multiplex PCR, and TCRdb's table has in-frame clones only and misses some. Of 46,000 or so clones detected, about 90% appear once; the ten largest clones hold about 0.75%. Unstimulated Tregs (CD4+CD25+CD127-) and CD4+CD25- non-Tregs were sorted from PBMCs. This chain uses TRBV9 with TRBJ2-7, with TRBD2 identical over 13 bases. Sequencing was carried out using Tregs from blood. The origin of this receptor is a human donor in good health. DNA of the CDR3: TGTGCCAGCAGCTCCCGGACTAGCGGGAGATGGAACGAGCAGTACTTC. Translating it yields CASSSRTSGRWNEQYF.